These T cell receptor beta chains were read from a single sample in a study of tumor-infiltrating lymphocytes in localized non-small cell lung cancer. Generated by immunoSEQ multiplex PCR, the TCRdb table keeps only in-frame clones and is missing some. The sample yields approximately 16,000 clones, more than 40% seen once. The specimen sequenced was lung tumor tissue. These receptor sequences come from a human donor with non-small cell lung cancer. Both conserved end residues are part of each CDR3. The D gene is left open where the match is weak. For some rows the clone size is stated as once, few or many, or as a class when expanded; others skip it.

J gene | clone size | D gene | V gene | CDR3 protein | CDR3 DNA
TRBJ2-6 | - | TRBD2 | TRBV28 | CASSLGGWSGATSPTF | TGTGCCAGCAGTTTGGGGGGGTGGAGCGGGGCGACCTCACCGACTTTC
TRBJ1-5 | - | - | TRBV15 | CATSRDPFSNQPQHF | TGTGCCACCAGCAGAGATCCGTTTAGCAATCAGCCCCAGCATTTT
TRBJ2-7 | - | - | TRBV11-2 | CASSLLYEQYF | TGTGCCAGCAGCCTCCTGTACGAGCAGTACTTC
TRBJ2-2 | - | - | TRBV6-6 | CASSARNTGELFF | TGTGCCAGCTCAGCACGGAACACCGGGGAGCTGTTTTTT
TRBJ2-5 | - | TRBD2 | TRBV19 | CASSRLAGGPSETQYF | TGTGCCAGTAGTAGGCTAGCGGGGGGGCCGAGTGAGACCCAGTACTTC
TRBJ2-4 | - | - | TRBV19 | CASSRIQGLAKNIQYF | TGTGCCAGTAGTAGAATTCAGGGACTAGCCAAAAACATTCAGTACTTC
TRBJ2-7 | - | - | TRBV6-1 | CASERPGSYEQYF | TGTGCCAGCGAAAGACCAGGGTCCTACGAGCAGTACTTC
TRBJ2-1 | - | TRBD1 | TRBV7-2 | CASSGGQGPPSYNEQFF | TGTGCCAGCAGCGGGGGACAGGGGCCACCTTCCTACAATGAGCAGTTCTTC
TRBJ1-4 | - | TRBD1 | TRBV6-6 | CASGQVREKLFF | TGTGCCAGCGGACAGGTCCGAGAAAAACTGTTTTTT
TRBJ2-7 | - | - | TRBV29-1 | CSAARTTGGEQYF | TGCAGCGCCGCCCGAACGACAGGTGGAGAGCAGTACTTC
TRBJ2-7 | medium-sized | - | TRBV28 | CASLDLYEQYF | TGTGCCAGCCTGGACCTCTACGAGCAGTACTTC
TRBJ1-5 | few | - | TRBV11-2 | CASSFYPGRWGGTSEPQHF | TGTGCCAGCAGCTTCTACCCCGGACGATGGGGGGGCACAAGTGAGCCCCAGCATTTT
TRBJ1-2 | - | - | TRBV10-3 | CAISESSGGTNYGYTF | TGTGCCATCAGTGAGTCTTCTGGGGGCACTAACTATGGCTACACCTTC
TRBJ1-2 | few | TRBD1 | TRBV7-2 | CASSLSSGQLKGGYTF | TGTGCCAGCAGCCTATCTTCGGGACAGCTCAAAGGGGGCTACACCTTC
TRBJ1-6 | - | - | TRBV30 | CAWSRRTYNSPLHF | TGTGCCTGGAGCCGGCGGACCTATAATTCACCCCTCCACTTT
TRBJ2-3 | - | TRBD2 | TRBV9 | CASSVAMASGRTDTQYF | TGTGCCAGCAGCGTAGCTATGGCTAGCGGCCGCACAGATACGCAGTATTTT
TRBJ2-4 | few | - | TRBV4-2 | CASSQELADIQYF | TGTGCCAGCAGCCAAGAACTAGCCGACATTCAGTACTTC
TRBJ1-3 | few | - | TRBV6-1 | CASSDPVAGARGNTIYF | TGTGCCAGCAGTGATCCGGTGGCAGGGGCGAGGGGAAACACCATATATTTT
TRBJ2-7 | once | - | TRBV5-1 | CASSLPGPTTYEQYF | TGTGCCAGCAGCCTACCGGGACCGACCACCTACGAGCAGTACTTC
TRBJ1-5 | - | TRBD1 | TRBV4-1 | CASSRQGQNQPQHF | TGCGCCAGCAGCCGACAGGGACAAAATCAGCCCCAGCATTTT
TRBJ1-2 | - | TRBD1 | TRBV11-2 | CASSTEVQGESNYGYTF | TGTGCCAGCAGCACAGAGGTTCAGGGGGAGTCTAACTATGGCTACACCTTC
TRBJ2-7 | - | - | TRBV4-2 | CASSHNSYEQYF | TGTGCCAGCAGCCACAACTCCTACGAGCAGTACTTC
TRBJ2-1 | few | - | TRBV11-1 | CASSLATGVDEQFF | TGTGCCAGCAGCTTAGCGACCGGGGTCGATGAGCAGTTCTTC
TRBJ2-7 | few | - | TRBV7-2 | CASSHGAPRGTLYEQYF | TGTGCCAGCAGCCATGGGGCCCCGAGAGGGACACTGTACGAGCAGTACTTC
TRBJ2-1 | - | TRBD1 | TRBV9 | CASSESGTGALPYNEQFF | TGTGCCAGCAGCGAGTCCGGGACAGGGGCCCTACCTTACAATGAGCAGTTCTTC
TRBJ1-5 | medium-sized | - | TRBV19 | CASSPKAGTPQHF | TGTGCCAGTAGTCCAAAAGCCGGGACTCCCCAGCATTTT
TRBJ1-4 | few | - | TRBV2 | CASSDVTEKLFF | TGTGCCAGCAGTGACGTAACAGAAAAACTGTTTTTT
TRBJ1-3 | many | - | TRBV5-6 | CASSLPQGNTIYF | TGTGCCAGCAGCTTACCTCAAGGAAACACCATATATTTT
TRBJ1-6 | - | - | TRBV6-5 | CACDREGRGNSPLHF | TGTGCCTGTGACCGGGAGGGCAGGGGAAATTCACCCCTCCACTTT
TRBJ2-1 | few | - | TRBV5-1 | CASNKDTYSNEQFF | TGCGCCAGCAACAAGGATACTTACTCCAATGAGCAGTTCTTC
TRBJ1-2 | - | TRBD1 | TRBV2 | CASSGHRGQSYGYTF | TGTGCCAGCAGTGGACACAGGGGGCAGAGCTATGGCTACACCTTC
TRBJ2-5 | many | - | TRBV7-7 | CASSSVFGAQETQYF | TGTGCTAGCAGCTCCGTTTTCGGTGCTCAAGAGACCCAGTACTTC
TRBJ2-5 | - | - | TRBV18 | CASSSTGVLETQYF | TGTGCCAGCTCATCAACCGGGGTACTGGAGACCCAGTACTTC
TRBJ1-2 | many | - | TRBV6-5 | CASRRTRGGYGYTF | TGTGCCAGCAGACGCACGAGGGGAGGCTATGGCTACACCTTC
TRBJ1-1 | - | TRBD1 | TRBV10-3 | CAISADRDTEAFF | TGTGCCATCAGTGCTGACAGGGACACTGAAGCTTTCTTT
TRBJ2-7 | - | TRBD1 | TRBV4-3 | CASSQDPWTGVSYEQYF | TGCGCCAGCAGCCAAGATCCTTGGACAGGGGTGAGCTACGAGCAGTACTTC
TRBJ2-7 | - | TRBD2 | TRBV5-6 | CASSLGLGPEQYF | TGTGCCAGCAGCCTAGGACTAGGTCCCGAGCAGTACTTC
TRBJ1-3 | once | - | TRBV19 | CATAVGGSSGNTIYF | TGTGCCACCGCAGTGGGGGGGTCGTCTGGAAACACCATATATTTT
TRBJ1-5 | - | - | TRBV10-2 | CASNAVSNQPQHF | TGCGCCAGCAATGCGGTTAGCAATCAGCCCCAGCATTTT
TRBJ1-1 | - | - | TRBV11-2 | CASSLAHWGGAFF | TGTGCCAGCAGCTTAGCGCATTGGGGGGGAGCTTTCTTT
TRBJ1-2 | many | - | TRBV2 | CASSQDGNYGYTF | TGTGCCAGCAGCCAAGACGGGAACTATGGCTACACCTTC
TRBJ2-7 | few | - | TRBV2 | CASSEAPGAYEQYF | TGTGCCAGCAGTGAAGCCCCGGGAGCCTACGAGCAGTACTTC
TRBJ2-1 | few | - | TRBV6-4 | CASSDSGPGRGQFF | TGTGCCAGCAGTGACTCCGGCCCGGGGCGGGGGCAGTTCTTC
TRBJ2-2 | - | - | TRBV7-3 | CASSGRVSGELFF | TGTGCCAGCAGCGGTAGAGTTTCCGGGGAGCTGTTTTTT
TRBJ2-5 | - | - | TRBV7-7 | CASSSGYQETQYF | TGTGCCAGCAGCTCCGGCTACCAAGAGACCCAGTACTTC